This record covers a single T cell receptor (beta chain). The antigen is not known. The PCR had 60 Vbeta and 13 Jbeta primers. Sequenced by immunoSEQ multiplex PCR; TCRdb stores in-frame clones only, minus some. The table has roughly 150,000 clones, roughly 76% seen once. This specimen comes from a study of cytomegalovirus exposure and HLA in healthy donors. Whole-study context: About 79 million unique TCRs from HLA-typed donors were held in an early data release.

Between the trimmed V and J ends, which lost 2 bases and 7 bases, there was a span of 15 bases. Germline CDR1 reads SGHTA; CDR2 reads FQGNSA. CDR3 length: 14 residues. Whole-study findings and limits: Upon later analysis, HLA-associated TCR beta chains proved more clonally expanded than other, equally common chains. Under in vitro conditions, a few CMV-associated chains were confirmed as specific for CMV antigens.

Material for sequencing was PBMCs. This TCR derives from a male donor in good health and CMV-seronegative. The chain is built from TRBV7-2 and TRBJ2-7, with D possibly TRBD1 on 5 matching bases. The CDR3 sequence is CASSLQGLLGEQYF. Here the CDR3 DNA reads TGTGCCAGCAGCTTACAGGGTCTTCTCGGTGAGCAGTACTTC.